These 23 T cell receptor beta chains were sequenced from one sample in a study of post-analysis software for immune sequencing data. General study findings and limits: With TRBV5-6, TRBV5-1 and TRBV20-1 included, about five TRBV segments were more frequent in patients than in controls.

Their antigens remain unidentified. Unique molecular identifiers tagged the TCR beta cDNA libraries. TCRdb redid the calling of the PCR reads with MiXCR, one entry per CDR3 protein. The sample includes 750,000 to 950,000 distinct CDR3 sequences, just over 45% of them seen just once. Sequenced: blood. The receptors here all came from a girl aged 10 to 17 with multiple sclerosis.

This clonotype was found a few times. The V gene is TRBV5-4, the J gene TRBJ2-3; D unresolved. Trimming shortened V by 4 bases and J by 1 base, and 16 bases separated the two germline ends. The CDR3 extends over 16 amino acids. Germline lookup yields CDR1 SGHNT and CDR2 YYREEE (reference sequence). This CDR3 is CASSHLVASGTDTQYF. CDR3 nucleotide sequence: TGTGCCAGCAGCCATTTGGTGGCTAGTGGCACAGATACGCAGTATTTT.

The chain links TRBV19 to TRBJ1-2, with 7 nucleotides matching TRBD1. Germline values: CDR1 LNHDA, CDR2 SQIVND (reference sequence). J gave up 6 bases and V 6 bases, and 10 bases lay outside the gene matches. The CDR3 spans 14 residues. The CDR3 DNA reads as TGTGCCAGTAGACCGAGGGCAGGGGGACATGGCTACACCTTC. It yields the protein CASRPRAGGHGYTF.

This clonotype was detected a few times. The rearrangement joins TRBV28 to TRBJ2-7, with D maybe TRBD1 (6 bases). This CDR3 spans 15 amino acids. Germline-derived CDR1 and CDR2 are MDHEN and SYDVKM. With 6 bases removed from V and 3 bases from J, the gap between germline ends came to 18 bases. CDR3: CASSPTGQGNYEQYF. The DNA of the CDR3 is TGTGCCAGCAGCCCAACCGGCCAGGGGAACTACGAGCAGTACTTC.

DNA for the CDR3: TGTGCCAGCAGCTTAGGACCTACCCAAGAGACCCAGTACTTC. Residues: CASSLGPTQETQYF. The chain combines TRBV7-2 with TRBJ2-5; D is unclear. The germline V and J ends were trimmed by 1 base and 1 base, with 7 bases remaining between them. Germline values: CDR1 SGHTA, CDR2 FQGNSA. This CDR3 is 14 amino acids long.

CDR3 sequence reads: CASTPRGGQGADEQYF. The CDR3 DNA sequence: TGTGCCAGCACCCCTCGTGGCGGACAGGGGGCCGACGAGCAGTACTTC. This chain connects TRBV25-1 to TRBJ2-7, with 11 bases aligning to TRBD1. Trimming cost V 7 bases and J 5 bases; bases outside gene matches: 13. There are 16 residues in the CDR3. The germline CDR1 and CDR2 sequences are MGHDK and SYGVNS.

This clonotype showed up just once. The CDR3 spells CASSLEAVGADTQYF. In nucleotides, the CDR3 is TGTGCCAGCAGCTTAGAAGCAGTAGGCGCAGATACGCAGTATTTT. V gene TRBV7-6 combines with J gene TRBJ2-3; D remains unclear. Germline V lookup: CDR1 SGHVS, CDR2 FNYEAQ. Trimming took 1 base from V and 4 from J, leaving 12 bases between them. CDR3 length equals 15 residues.

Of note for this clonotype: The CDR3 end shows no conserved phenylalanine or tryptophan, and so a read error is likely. The CDR3 loop reads CSVEGRSGYTC. CDR3 bases: TGCAGCGTTGAGGGTAGGAGTGGCTACACCTGC. This chain connects TRBV29-1 to TRBJ1-2; D not resolved. V was clipped by 3 bases and J by 7 bases, with 9 bases between them. This CDR3 spans 11 amino acids. Germline CDR1 is SQVTM and CDR2 is ANQGSEA.

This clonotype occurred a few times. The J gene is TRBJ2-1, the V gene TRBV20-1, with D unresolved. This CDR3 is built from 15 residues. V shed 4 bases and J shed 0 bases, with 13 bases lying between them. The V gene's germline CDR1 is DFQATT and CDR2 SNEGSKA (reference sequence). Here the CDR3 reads CSATPSSRSYNEQFF. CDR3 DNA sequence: TGCAGTGCTACTCCGAGTAGTCGCTCCTACAATGAGCAGTTCTTC.

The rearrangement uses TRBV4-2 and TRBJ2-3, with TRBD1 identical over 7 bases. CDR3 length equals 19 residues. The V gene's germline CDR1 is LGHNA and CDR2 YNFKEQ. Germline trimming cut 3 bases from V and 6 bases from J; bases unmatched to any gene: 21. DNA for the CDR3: TGTGCCAGCAGCCAGGCCCGGGACAGCTTGAACCTCCCGTTTGATACGCAGTATTTT. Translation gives CASSQARDSLNLPFDTQYF.

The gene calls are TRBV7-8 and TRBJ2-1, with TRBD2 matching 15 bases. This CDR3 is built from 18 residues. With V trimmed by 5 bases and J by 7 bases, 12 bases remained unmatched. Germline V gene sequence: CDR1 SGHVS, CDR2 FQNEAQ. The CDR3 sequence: CASSPAGLAGGPRNEQFF. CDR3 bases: TGTGCCAGCAGCCCTGCCGGACTAGCGGGAGGGCCGAGAAATGAGCAGTTCTTC.

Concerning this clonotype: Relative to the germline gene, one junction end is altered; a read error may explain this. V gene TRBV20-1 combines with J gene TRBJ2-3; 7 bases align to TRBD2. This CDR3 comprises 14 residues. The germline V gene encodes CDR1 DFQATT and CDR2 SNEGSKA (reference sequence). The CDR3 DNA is TGCAGTGCCCCTTCAAGGACTAGACCAGATACGCCGTATTTT. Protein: CSAPSRTRPDTPYF.

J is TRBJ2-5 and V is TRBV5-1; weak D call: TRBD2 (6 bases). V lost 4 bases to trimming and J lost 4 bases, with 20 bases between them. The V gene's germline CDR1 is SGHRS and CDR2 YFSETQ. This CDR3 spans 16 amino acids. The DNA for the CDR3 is TGCGCCAGCAGCCTTAGCGGAGGAGGTATTGTAGAGACCCAGTACTTC. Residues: CASSLSGGGIVETQYF.

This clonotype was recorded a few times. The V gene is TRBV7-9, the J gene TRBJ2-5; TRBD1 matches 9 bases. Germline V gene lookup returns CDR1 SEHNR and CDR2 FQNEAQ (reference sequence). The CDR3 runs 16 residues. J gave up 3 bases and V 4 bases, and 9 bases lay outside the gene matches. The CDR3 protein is CASSYPGTGWEETQYF. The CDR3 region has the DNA TGTGCCAGCAGCTATCCCGGGACAGGGTGGGAAGAGACCCAGTACTTC.

CDR3 in amino acids: CSATDRSEQYF. CDR3 sequence (DNA): TGCAGTGCTACGGACCGGTCAGAGCAGTACTTC. The rearrangement links TRBV20-1 to TRBJ2-4; no clear D gene. With 4 bases removed from V and 13 bases from J, the gap between germline ends came to 14 bases. This CDR3 comprises 11 residues. The germline V gene encodes CDR1 DFQATT and CDR2 SNEGSKA (reference sequence).

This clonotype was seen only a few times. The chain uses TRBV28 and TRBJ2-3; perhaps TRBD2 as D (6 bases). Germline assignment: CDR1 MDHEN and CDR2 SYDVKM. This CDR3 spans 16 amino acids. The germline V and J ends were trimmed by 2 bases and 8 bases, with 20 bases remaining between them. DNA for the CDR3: TGTGCCAGCAGTTTAGGGTCGGGACTCCTCGAGGGTACGCAGTATTTT. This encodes CASSLGSGLLEGTQYF. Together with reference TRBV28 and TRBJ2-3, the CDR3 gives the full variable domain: DVKVTQSSRYLVKRTGEKVFLECVQDMDHENMFWYRQDPGLGLRLIYFSYDVKMKEKGDIPEGYSVSREKKERFSLILESASTNQTSMYLCASSLGSGLLEGTQYFGPGTRLTVL.

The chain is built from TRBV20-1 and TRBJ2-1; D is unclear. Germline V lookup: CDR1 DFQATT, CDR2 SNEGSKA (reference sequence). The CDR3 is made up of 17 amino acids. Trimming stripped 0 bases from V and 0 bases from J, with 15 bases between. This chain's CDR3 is CSAREGRASSSYNEQFF. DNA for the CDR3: TGCAGTGCTAGAGAGGGTCGGGCTTCAAGCTCCTACAATGAGCAGTTCTTC.

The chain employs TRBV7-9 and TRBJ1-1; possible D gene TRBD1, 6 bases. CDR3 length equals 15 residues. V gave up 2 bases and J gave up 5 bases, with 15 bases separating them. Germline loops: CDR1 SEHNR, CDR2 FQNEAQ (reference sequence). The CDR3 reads CASSLLAGAGTEAFF. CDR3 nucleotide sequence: TGTGCCAGCAGCTTATTGGCAGGGGCGGGAACTGAAGCTTTCTTT.

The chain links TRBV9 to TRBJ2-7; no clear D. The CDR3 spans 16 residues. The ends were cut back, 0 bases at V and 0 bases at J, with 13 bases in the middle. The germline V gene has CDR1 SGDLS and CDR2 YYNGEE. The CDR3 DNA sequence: TGTGCCAGCAGCGTAGATGGTGTCCTGGGCTCCTACGAGCAGTACTTC. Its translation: CASSVDGVLGSYEQYF.

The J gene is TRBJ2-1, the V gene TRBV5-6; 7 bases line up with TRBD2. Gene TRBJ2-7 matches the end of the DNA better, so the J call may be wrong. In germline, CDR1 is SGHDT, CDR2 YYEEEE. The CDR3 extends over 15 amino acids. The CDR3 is CASSPKRGMDNEQYF. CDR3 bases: TGTGCCAGCAGCCCCAAGCGGGGTATGGACAATGAGCAGTACTTC.

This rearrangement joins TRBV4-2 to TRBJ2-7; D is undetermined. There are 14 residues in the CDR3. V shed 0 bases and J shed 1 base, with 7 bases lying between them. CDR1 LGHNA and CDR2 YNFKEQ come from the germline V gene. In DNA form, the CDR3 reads TGTGCCAGCAGCCAAGAGGTAGCTTCCTACGAGCAGTACTTC. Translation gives CASSQEVASYEQYF.

As DNA, the CDR3 is TGTGCCAGCTCACCAGAGGGACTAGCGGGGATCCACGAGCAGTACTTC. It encodes CASSPEGLAGIHEQYF. The V and J genes are TRBV18 and TRBJ2-7; 13 positions agree with TRBD2. The CDR3 runs to 16 residues. V gave up 2 bases and J gave up 5 bases; unmatched junction bases: 6. Germline values: CDR1 KGHSH, CDR2 LQKENI.

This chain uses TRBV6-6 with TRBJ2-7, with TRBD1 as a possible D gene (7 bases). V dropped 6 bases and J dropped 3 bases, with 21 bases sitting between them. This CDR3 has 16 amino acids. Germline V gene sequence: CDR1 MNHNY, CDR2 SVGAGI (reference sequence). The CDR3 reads CASRDPSQGGNYEQYF. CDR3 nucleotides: TGTGCCAGCAGGGACCCATCCCAGGGGGGAAACTACGAGCAGTACTTC.

The CDR3 region has the DNA TGTGCCAGCAGCTTAGAACCGGACTCCTACAATGAGCAGTTCTTC. Translating gives CASSLEPDSYNEQFF. The gene calls are TRBV11-2 and TRBJ2-1; D gene ambiguous. The CDR3 contains 15 residues. V lost 0 bases to trimming and J lost 0 bases, with 6 bases between them. Germline V gene data show CDR1 as SGHAT and CDR2 as FQNNGV.